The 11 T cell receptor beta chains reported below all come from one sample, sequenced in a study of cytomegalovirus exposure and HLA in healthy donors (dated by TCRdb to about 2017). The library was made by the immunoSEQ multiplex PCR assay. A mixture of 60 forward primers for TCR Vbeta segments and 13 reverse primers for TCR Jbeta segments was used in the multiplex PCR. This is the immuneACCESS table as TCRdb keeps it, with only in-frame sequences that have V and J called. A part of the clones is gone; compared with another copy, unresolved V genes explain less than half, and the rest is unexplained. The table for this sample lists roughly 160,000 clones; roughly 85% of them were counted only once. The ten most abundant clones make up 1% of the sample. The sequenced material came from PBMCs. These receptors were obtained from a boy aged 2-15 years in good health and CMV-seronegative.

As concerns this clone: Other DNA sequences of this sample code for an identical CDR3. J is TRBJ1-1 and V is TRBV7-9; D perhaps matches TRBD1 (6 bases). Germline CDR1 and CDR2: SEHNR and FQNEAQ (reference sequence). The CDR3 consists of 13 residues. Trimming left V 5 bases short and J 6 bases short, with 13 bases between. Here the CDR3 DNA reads TGTGCCAGCAGCACGTACAGGGTCCCTGAAGCTTTCTTT. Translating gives CASSTYRVPEAFF.

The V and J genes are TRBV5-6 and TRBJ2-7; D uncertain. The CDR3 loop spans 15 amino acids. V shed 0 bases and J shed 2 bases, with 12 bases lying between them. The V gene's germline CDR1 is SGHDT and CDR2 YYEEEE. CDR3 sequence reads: CASSLGQVTTYEQYV. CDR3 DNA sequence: TGTGCCAGCAGCTTGGGGCAGGTTACCACCTACGAGCAGTACGTC.

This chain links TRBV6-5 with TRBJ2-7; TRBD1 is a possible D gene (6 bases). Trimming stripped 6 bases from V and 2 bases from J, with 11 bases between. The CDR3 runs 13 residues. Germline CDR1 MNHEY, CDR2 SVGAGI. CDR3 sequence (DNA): TGTGCCAGCAGACGAGCAGGGGCCTACGAGCAGTACTTC. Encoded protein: CASRRAGAYEQYF.

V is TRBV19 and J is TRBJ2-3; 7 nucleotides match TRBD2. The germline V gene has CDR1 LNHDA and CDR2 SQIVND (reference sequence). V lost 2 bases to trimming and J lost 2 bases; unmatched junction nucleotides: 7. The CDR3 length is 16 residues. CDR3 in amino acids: CASSITAREPTDTQYF. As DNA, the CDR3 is TGTGCCAGTAGTATAACAGCGCGGGAGCCCACAGATACGCAGTATTTT.

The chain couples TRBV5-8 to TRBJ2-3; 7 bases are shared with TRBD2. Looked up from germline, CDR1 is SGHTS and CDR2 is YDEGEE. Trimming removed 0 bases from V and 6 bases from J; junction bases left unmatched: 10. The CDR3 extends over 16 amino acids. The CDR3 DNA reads TGTGCCAGCAGCTTGGACCGGGACTATTGGTCCGATACGCAGTATTTT. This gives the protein CASSLDRDYWSDTQYF.

The CDR3 DNA follows: TGTGCCAGCAGCGTAGACCCTAGCGGCACAGATACGCAGTATTTT. Translated: CASSVDPSGTDTQYF. This chain joins TRBV9 and TRBJ2-3; D possibly corresponds to TRBD2 (6 bases). The CDR3 is made up of 15 amino acids. Trimming removed 0 bases from V and 1 base from J, with 9 bases in between. CDR1 is SGDLS, CDR2 YYNGEE, per germline.

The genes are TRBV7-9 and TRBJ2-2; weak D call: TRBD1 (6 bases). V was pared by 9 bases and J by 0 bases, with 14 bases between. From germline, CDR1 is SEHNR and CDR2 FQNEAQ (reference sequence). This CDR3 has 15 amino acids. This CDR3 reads CASIRDRTNTGELFF. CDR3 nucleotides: TGTGCCAGTATTCGCGACAGGACGAACACCGGGGAGCTGTTTTTT.

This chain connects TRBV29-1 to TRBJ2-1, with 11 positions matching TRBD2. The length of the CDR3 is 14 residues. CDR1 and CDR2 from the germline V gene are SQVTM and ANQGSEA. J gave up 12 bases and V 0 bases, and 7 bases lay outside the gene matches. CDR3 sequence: CSVEETSGTGGQFF. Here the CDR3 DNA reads TGCAGCGTTGAAGAGACTAGCGGGACCGGGGGGCAGTTCTTC.

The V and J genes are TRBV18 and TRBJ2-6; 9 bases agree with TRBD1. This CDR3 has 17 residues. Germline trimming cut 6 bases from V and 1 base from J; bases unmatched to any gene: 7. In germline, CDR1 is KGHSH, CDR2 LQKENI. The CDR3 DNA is TGTGCCAGCTCGCGGACAGGGGATGGGTCTGGGGCCAACGTCCTGACTTTC. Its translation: CASSRTGDGSGANVLTF.

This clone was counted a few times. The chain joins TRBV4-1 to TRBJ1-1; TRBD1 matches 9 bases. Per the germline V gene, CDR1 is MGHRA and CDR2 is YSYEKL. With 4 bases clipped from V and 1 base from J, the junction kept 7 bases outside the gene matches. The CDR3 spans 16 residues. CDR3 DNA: TGCGCCAGCAGCCCTGAACAGGGGGCAAGGAACACTGAAGCTTTCTTT. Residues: CASSPEQGARNTEAFF.

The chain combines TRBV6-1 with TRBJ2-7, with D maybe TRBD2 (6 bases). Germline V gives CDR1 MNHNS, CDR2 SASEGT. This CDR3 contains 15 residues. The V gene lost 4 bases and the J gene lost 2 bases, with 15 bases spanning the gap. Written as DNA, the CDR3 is TGTGCCAGCAGTGTTTTGCGGGACCCGACCTACGAGCAGTACTTC. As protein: CASSVLRDPTYEQYF.